This T cell receptor (beta chain) was captured by sequencing in a study of T-cell reconstitution after alpha-beta-depleted transplantation in children. This clonotype was detected a few times. As yet, its antigen is unknown. Study-wide results and caveats: Alpha-beta T cells present about two months after transplant were reported to originate from several hundred expanded graft clones. Some patients' high day-60 TCRbeta diversity was traced to surviving recipient T cells and thymic progenitors. The main origin of T-cell counts and diversity one year after transplant was newly produced T cells.

Trimming pared 7 bases from V and 2 bases from J, leaving 17 bases between. The CDR3 has 16 amino acids. Looked up from germline, CDR1 is KGHDR and CDR2 is SFDVKD. This sample's TCRbeta library carried unique molecular identifier barcodes. Via MiXCR, TCRdb re-called the PCR reads, giving one row per CDR3 protein. The sample records 700,000 to 950,000 distinct CDR3 sequences, about 15% being singletons. The clonotype comes from a male patient aged 10 to 17 who had a stem cell transplant for acute lymphoblastic leukemia, so the T cells may come from the graft donor. The material sequenced was PBMCs, mostly from graft donor cells, taken 360 days after TCRalphabeta/CD19-depleted stem cell transplant. The chain uses TRBV24-1 and TRBJ2-1, with D maybe TRBD2 (6 bases). The CDR3 nucleotides read TGTGCCACCAGCCCCCCCGGGGGACGTACCTACAATGAGCAGTTCTTC. Residues: CATSPPGGRTYNEQFF.